The clone carrying this TCR beta chain was seen a handful of times. Its antigen is not identified. TCR alpha and TCR beta cDNA libraries carrying sample barcodes and UMIs came from 5'RACE with constant-segment primers. TCRdb recomputed calls from the 5' RACE reads with MiXCR, one row per CDR3 protein. Altogether 90,000 to 130,000 distinct CDR3 sequences are present, about a sixth being singletons, with the ten largest covering about 6%. This sample is drawn from a study of T-cell memory formation after mild COVID-19. Points from the study as a whole: Cross-reactive memory seemingly joined, as some responding clones were found in pre-infection memory.

Per germline, CDR1 MNHEY and CDR2 SVGAGI. CDR3 length: 14 amino acids. V was shortened by 4 bases and J by 7 bases, with 16 bases between the two germline ends. This sequence joins TRBV6-5 and TRBJ1-1; D remains ambiguous. This clonotype originated in a man in his late teens or twenties who had mild COVID-19 (a few samples of this study predate the infection). Cell type and time point are not known. Sequencing used PBMCs or a T cell subset sorted from them (not recorded which). CDR3 DNA sequence: TGTGCCAGCAGTTCCGCCCAAACAGACATTGAAGCTTTCTTT. Protein sequence: CASSSAQTDIEAFF.